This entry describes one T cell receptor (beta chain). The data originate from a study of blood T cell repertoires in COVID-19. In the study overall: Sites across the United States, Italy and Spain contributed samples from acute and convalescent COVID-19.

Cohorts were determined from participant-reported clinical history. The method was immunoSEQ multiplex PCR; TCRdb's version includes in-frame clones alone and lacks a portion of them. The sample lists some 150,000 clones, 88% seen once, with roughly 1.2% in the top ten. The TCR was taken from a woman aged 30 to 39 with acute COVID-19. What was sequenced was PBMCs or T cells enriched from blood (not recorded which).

The CDR3 nucleotides are TGTGCCATCAGTGAGCGGCAGGGGGCATGGGGCTACACCTTC. It encodes CAISERQGAWGYTF. This rearrangement joins TRBV10-3 to TRBJ1-2, with 8 bases that match TRBD1. The V gene's germline CDR1 is ENHRY and CDR2 SYGVKD. With 2 bases clipped from V and 8 bases from J, the junction kept 7 bases outside the gene matches. The CDR3 length is 14 residues.